This record looks at one T cell receptor beta chain sequence and its context. The data originate from a study of blood T cell repertoires in COVID-19. Study background: Sites across the United States, Italy and Spain contributed samples from acute and convalescent COVID-19. The cDNA or gDNA used as material had been derived from T cells, B-cell-depleted T cells, or PBMCs.

The CDR3 sequence is 13 residues long. Germline V gene lookup returns CDR1 SGHRS and CDR2 YFSETQ. Trimming removed 4 bases at V and 0 bases at J, with 7 bases between. Repertoires were generated with immunoSEQ multiplex PCR, while TCRdb's copy carries only in-frame clones and drops some. The sample has around 250,000 clones; around 82% are singletons. V usage is TRBV5-1 and J usage is TRBJ1-1; the D is unclear. The receptor's source is a young woman with acute or convalescent COVID-19. Sample: peripheral blood. Here the CDR3 DNA reads TGCGCCAGCAGCCAGAACATGAACACTGAAGCTTTCTTT. The encoded protein is CASSQNMNTEAFF. The whole variable domain, remainder taken from reference TRBV5-1 and TRBJ1-1, is KAGVTQTPRYLIKTRGQQVTLSCSPISGHRSVSWYQQTPGQGLQFLFEYFSETQRNKGNFPGRFSGRQFSNSRSEMNVSTLELGDSALYLCASSQNMNTEAFFGQGTRLTVV.